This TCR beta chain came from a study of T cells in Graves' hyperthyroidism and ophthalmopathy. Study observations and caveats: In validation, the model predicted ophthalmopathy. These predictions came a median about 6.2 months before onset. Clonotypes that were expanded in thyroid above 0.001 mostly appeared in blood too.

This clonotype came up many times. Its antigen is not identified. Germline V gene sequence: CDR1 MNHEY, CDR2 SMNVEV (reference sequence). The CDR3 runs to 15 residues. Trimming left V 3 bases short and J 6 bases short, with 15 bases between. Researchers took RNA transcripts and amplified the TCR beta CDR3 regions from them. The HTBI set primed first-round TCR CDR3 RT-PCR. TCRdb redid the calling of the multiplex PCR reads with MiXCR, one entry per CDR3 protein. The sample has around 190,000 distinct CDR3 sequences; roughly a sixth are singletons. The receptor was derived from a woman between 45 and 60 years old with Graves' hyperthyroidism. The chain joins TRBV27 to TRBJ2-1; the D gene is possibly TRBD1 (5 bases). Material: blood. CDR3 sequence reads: CASSLAQGLINEQFF. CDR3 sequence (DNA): TGTGCCAGCAGTTTGGCGCAGGGTCTCATCAATGAGCAGTTCTTC.